Each of the 5 T cell receptor beta chains below was sequenced from the same sample in a study of blood T cell repertoires in COVID-19. Data came from immunoSEQ multiplex PCR; TCRdb stores just in-frame clones and leaves some out. The profile covers approximately 75,000 clones, with approximately 87% appearing a single time and around a sixth taken by the ten largest. The specimen was peripheral blood. These receptors originate from a woman older than 75 with acute or convalescent COVID-19.

This clone appeared once. This chain uses TRBV19 with TRBJ1-1, with 7 bases aligning to TRBD1. The CDR3 loop spans 16 amino acids. Per germline, CDR1 LNHDA and CDR2 SQIVND (reference sequence). Trimming at V came to 7 bases and at J to 0 bases, leaving 11 bases not matched to a gene. This CDR3 reads CASTGPQQGMNTEAFF. In DNA form, the CDR3 reads TGTGCCAGTACCGGGCCTCAACAGGGGATGAACACTGAAGCTTTCTTT.

The chain carries TRBV7-9 and TRBJ1-3; TRBD1 agrees at 7 bases. The CDR3 has 16 residues. V lost 5 bases and J lost 0; bases outside the gene matches: 7. Germline V CDR1 and CDR2: SEHNR, FQNEAQ (reference sequence). The DNA of the CDR3 is TGTGCCAGCAGCCAACCGGGACAGACCTCTGGAAACACCATATATTTT. Amino acid sequence: CASSQPGQTSGNTIYF.

The V call is TRBV9, the J call TRBJ1-1; D unresolved. The V gene lost 3 bases and the J gene lost 1 base, with 16 bases spanning the gap. Germline assignment: CDR1 SGDLS and CDR2 YYNGEE. This CDR3 comprises 16 residues. The CDR3 is CASSASGGLGNTEAFF. DNA of the CDR3: TGTGCCAGCAGCGCCTCAGGCGGGCTAGGGAACACTGAAGCTTTCTTT. Full variable domain (remainder filled in from reference TRBV9 and TRBJ1-1): DSGVTQTPKHLITATGQRVTLRCSPRSGDLSVYWYQQSLDQGLQFLIQYYNGEERAKGNILERFSAQQFPDLHSELNLSSLELGDSALYFCASSASGGLGNTEAFFGQGTRLTVV.

V and J are TRBV28 and TRBJ2-3; D might be TRBD2 (6 bases). The germline V gene has CDR1 MDHEN and CDR2 SYDVKM. The CDR3 consists of 15 residues. V dropped 3 bases and J dropped 0 bases, with 10 bases sitting between them. CDR3 protein: CASSLGSGSTDTQYF. In nucleotides, the CDR3 is TGTGCCAGCAGTTTGGGAAGCGGGAGCACAGATACGCAGTATTTT.

The chain employs TRBV3-1 (or the pseudogene TRBV3-2) and TRBJ2-5; tentative D call: TRBD1 (5 bases). This CDR3 has 14 amino acids. Trimming left V 2 bases short and J 7 bases short, with 14 bases between. CDR1 and CDR2 (germline): LGHDT, YNNKEL (reference sequence). The CDR3 DNA follows: TGTGCCAGCAGCCAACACCAGGGCGAGCGGACCCAGTACTTC. The encoded protein is CASSQHQGERTQYF.